This TCR beta chain is from a study of blood T cell repertoires in COVID-19. Trimming took 1 base from V and 4 from J; bases not matched to a gene: 3. Germline-derived CDR1 and CDR2 are SGHNT and YYREEE (reference sequence). The CDR3 consists of 15 residues. Some clones are missing from TCRdb's copy, which holds only in-frame ones; the method was immunoSEQ multiplex PCR. The sample records some 150,000 clones, around 80% being singletons. Comment on this clone: The sample contains more than one DNA sequence encoding this CDR3.

The sequence was obtained from a woman between 65 and 79 years old with COVID-19, enrolled during active disease. Sequencing was carried out using peripheral blood. The V gene is TRBV5-4, the J gene TRBJ2-2; TRBD1 matches at 8 bases. The CDR3 nucleotides read TGTGCCAGCAGCTTGCAGGGGGCGGGCACCGGGGAGCTGTTTTTT. This encodes CASSLQGAGTGELFF.